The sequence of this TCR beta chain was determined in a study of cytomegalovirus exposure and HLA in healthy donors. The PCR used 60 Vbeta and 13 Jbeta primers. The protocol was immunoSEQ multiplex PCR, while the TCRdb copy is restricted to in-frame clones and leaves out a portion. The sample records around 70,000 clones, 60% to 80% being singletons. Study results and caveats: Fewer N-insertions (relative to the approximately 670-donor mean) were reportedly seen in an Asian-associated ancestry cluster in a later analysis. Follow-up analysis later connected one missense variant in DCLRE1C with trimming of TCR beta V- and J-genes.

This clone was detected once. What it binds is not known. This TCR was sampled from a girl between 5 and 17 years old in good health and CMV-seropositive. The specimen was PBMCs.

The CDR3 region has the DNA TGTGCCAGCACCCCGGGGGAGTCACCCCTCCACTTT. This translates into CASTPGESPLHF. J is TRBJ1-6 and V is TRBV2; a weak D match, TRBD1 (5 bases). The ends were cut back, 7 bases at V and 10 bases at J, with 11 bases in the middle. This CDR3 is 12 amino acids long. Germline CDR1 and CDR2: SNHLY and FYNNEI.